The present TCR beta chain was sequenced within a study of cytomegalovirus exposure and HLA in healthy donors. Whole-study context: There were 350 to 400 genotyped donors. Of these, 81% fell in the genetic ancestry cluster associated with self-reported Caucasian donors.

Whole-study findings and limits: The authors enumerated over 150 TCR beta chains as linked to cytomegalovirus. Rarity marked most TCR sequences, yet some public TCRs occurred in many donors.

Although they were nominally healthy when sampled, donors likely had unrecorded immune exposures. Primers for the PCR totalled 60 Vbeta and 13 Jbeta. Some clones are missing from TCRdb's copy, which holds only in-frame ones; the method was immunoSEQ multiplex PCR. This sample has 80,000 to 95,000 clones; 81% occur once, and the top ten carry 1.5% to 2%. This clone was found a few times. No antigen is known for it. This TCR came from a woman aged 25 to 39 in good health and CMV-seronegative. The sample consisted of PBMCs.

The CDR3 region is CASSLGLAGGNEQFF. CDR3 in DNA: TGTGCCAGCAGTTTAGGGCTAGCGGGAGGCAATGAGCAGTTCTTC. The chain joins TRBV27 to TRBJ2-1; 11 nucleotides line up with TRBD2. Germline V gene sequence: CDR1 MNHEY, CDR2 SMNVEV (reference sequence). This CDR3 is 15 amino acids long. V lost 2 bases, J lost 6 bases, and 3 bases stayed unmatched.